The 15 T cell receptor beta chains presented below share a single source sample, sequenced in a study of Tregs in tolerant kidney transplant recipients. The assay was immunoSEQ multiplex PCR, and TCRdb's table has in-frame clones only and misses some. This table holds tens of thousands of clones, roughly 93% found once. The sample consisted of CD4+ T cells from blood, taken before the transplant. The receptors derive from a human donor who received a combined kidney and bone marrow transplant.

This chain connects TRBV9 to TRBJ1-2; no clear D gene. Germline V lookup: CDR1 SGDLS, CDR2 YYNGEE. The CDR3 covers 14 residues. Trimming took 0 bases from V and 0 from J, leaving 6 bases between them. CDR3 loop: CASSVGPPNYGYTF. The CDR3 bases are TGTGCCAGCAGCGTAGGGCCTCCTAACTATGGCTACACCTTC.

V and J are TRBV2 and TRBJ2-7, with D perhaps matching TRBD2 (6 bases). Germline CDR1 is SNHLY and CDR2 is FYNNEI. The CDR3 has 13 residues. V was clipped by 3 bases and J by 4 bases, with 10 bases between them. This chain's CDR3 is CASSEDYDYEQYF. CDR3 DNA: TGTGCCAGCAGTGAGGACTACGATTACGAGCAGTACTTC.

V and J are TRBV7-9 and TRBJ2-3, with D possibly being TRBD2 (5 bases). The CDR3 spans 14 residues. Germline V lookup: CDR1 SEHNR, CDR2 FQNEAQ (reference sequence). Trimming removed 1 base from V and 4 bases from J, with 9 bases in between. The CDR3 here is CASSLGGPPDTQYF. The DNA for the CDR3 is TGTGCCAGCAGCTTAGGAGGGCCCCCAGATACGCAGTATTTT.

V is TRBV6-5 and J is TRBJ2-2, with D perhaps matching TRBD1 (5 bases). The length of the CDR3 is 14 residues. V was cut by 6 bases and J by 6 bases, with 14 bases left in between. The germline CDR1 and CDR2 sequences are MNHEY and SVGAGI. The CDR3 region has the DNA TGTGCCAGCAGATTAACGATAGGGGCCGGGGAGCTGTTTTTT. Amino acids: CASRLTIGAGELFF.

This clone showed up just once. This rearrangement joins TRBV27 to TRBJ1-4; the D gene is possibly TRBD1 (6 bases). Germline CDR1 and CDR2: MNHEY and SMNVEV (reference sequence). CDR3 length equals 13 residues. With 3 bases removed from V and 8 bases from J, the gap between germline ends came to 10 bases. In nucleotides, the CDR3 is TGTGCCAGCAGTTTTAACAGGGAGGAAAAACTGTTTTTT. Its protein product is CASSFNREEKLFF. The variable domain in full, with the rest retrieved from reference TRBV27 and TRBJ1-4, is EAQVTQNPRYLITVTGKKLTVTCSQNMNHEYMSWYRQDPGLGLRQIYYSMNVEVTDKGDVPEGYKVSRKEKRNFPLILESPSPNQTSLYFCASSFNREEKLFFGSGTQLSVL.

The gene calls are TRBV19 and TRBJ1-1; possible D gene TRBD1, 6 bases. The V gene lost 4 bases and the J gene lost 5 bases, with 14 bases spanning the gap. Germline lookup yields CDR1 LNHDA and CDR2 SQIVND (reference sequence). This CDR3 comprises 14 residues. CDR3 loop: CASSTDRIATEAFF. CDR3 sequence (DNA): TGTGCCAGTAGTACAGACAGGATTGCGACTGAAGCTTTCTTT.

The CDR3 spells CAISEDFAGNTIYF. The CDR3 nucleotides read TGTGCCATCAGCGAGGACTTTGCTGGAAACACCATATATTTT. The rearrangement joins TRBV10-3 to TRBJ1-3; D is unresolved. Germline assignment: CDR1 ENHRY and CDR2 SYGVKD. The CDR3 length is 14 residues. The ends were cut back, 6 bases at V and 2 bases at J, with 11 bases in the middle.

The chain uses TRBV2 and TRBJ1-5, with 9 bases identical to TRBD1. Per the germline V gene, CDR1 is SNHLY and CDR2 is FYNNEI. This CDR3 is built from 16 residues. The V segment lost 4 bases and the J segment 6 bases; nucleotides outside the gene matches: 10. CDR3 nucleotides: TGTGCCAGCAGTGTATACCCCGGGACAGGGAGTCAGCCCCAGCATTTT. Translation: CASSVYPGTGSQPQHF.

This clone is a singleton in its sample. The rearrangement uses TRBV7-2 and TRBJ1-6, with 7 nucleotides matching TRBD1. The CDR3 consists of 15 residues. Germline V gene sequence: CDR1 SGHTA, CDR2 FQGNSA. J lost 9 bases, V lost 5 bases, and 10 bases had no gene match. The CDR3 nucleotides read TGTGCCAGCAGCCTACGACAGGGAAGTGGTTCACCCCTCCACTTT. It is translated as CASSLRQGSGSPLHF.

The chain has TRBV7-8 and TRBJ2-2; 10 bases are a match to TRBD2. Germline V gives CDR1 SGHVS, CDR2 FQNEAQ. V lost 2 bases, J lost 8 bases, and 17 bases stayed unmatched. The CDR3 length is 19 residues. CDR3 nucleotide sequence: TGTGCCAGCAGCTTAAAATATTGGTTAGCGGGAGGCCGTCTAGGGGAGCTGTTTTTT. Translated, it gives CASSLKYWLAGGRLGELFF.

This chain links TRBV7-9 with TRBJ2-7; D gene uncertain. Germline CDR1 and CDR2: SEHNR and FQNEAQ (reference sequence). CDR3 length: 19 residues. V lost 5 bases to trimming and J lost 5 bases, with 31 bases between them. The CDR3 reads CASSALVRPPKAPSNEQYF. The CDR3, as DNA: TGTGCCAGCAGCGCCCTCGTCCGGCCACCCAAAGCGCCCTCTAACGAGCAGTACTTC.

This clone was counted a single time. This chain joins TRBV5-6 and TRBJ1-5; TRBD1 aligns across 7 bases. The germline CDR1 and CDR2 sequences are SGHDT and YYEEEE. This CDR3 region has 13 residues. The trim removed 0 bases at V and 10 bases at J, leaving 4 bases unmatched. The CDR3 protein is CASSLGTGDPQHF. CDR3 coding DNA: TGTGCCAGCAGCTTGGGGACAGGAGACCCCCAGCATTTT. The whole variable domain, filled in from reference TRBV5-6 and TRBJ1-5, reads DAGVTQSPTHLIKTRGQQVTLRCSPKSGHDTVSWYQQALGQGPQFIFQYYEEEERQRGNFPDRFSGHQFPNYSSELNVNALLLGDSALYLCASSLGTGDPQHFGDGTRLSIL.

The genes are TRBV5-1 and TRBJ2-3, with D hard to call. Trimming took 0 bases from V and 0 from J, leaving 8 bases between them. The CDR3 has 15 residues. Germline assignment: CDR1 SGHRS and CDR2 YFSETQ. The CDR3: CASSLAPPSTDTQYF. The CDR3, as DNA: TGCGCCAGCAGCTTGGCCCCCCCTAGCACAGATACGCAGTATTTT.

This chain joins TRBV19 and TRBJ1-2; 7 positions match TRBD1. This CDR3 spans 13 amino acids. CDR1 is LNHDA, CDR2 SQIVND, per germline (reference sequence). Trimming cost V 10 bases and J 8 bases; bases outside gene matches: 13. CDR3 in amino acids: CATTEGTAAGYTF. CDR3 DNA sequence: TGTGCCACCACGGAGGGGACAGCGGCCGGCTACACCTTC. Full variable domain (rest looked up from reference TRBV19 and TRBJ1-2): DGGITQSPKYLFRKEGQNVTLSCEQNLNHDAMYWYRQDPGQGLRLIYYSQIVNDFQKGDIAEGYSVSREKKESFPLTVTSAQKNPTAFYLCATTEGTAAGYTFGSGTRLTVV.

CDR3 bases: TGTGCCAGCAGCTTGCAGGGGGTCTTTGAGATGCGGTACACCTTC. Encoded protein: CASSLQGVFEMRYTF. The J gene is TRBJ1-2, the V gene TRBV5-4; 7 nucleotides align to TRBD1. The junction had 14 bases not matched to a gene; V was cut back by 1 base and J by 11 bases. The germline V gene encodes CDR1 SGHNT and CDR2 YYREEE (reference sequence). The CDR3 has 15 residues.